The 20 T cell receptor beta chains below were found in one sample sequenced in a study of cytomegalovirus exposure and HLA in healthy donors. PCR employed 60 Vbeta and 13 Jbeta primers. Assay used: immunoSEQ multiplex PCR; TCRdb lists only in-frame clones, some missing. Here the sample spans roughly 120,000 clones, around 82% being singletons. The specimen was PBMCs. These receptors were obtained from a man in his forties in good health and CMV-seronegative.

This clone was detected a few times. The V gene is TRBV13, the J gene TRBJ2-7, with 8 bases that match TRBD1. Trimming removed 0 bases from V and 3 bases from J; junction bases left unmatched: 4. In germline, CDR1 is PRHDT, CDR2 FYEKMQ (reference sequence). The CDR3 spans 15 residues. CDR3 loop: CASSLGGTGFYEQYF. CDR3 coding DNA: TGTGCCAGCAGCTTAGGGGGGACAGGTTTCTACGAGCAGTACTTC.

The CDR3 coding sequence is TGCGCCAGCAGTCAGGGGCTTCCGGGACAGGCTTCCTACGAGCAGTACTTC. This sequence encodes CASSQGLPGQASYEQYF. V is TRBV5-1 and J is TRBJ2-7, with TRBD1 matching over 8 bases. This CDR3 is built from 17 residues. The germline V gene encodes CDR1 SGHRS and CDR2 YFSETQ. V gave up 5 bases and J gave up 1 base; unmatched junction bases: 14.

CDR3 loop: CASSFLTGEAQYF. CDR3 in DNA: TGCGCCAGCAGCTTCCTCACAGGGGAGGCCCAGTACTTC. The rearrangement uses TRBV5-1 and TRBJ2-5, with D perhaps matching TRBD1 (7 bases). Germline CDR1 and CDR2: SGHRS and YFSETQ. Trimming took off 2 bases at V and 9 bases at J, with 14 bases between the two ends. The CDR3 contains 13 residues.

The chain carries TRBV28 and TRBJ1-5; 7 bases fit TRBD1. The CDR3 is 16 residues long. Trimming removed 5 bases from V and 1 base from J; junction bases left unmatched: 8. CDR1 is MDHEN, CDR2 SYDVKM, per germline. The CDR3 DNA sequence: TGTGCCAGCAGTGCCGAGACAGGGAAAAGCAATCAGCCCCAGCATTTT. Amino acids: CASSAETGKSNQPQHF. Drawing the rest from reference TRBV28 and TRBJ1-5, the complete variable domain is DVKVTQSSRYLVKRTGEKVFLECVQDMDHENMFWYRQDPGLGLRLIYFSYDVKMKEKGDIPEGYSVSREKKERFSLILESASTNQTSMYLCASSAETGKSNQPQHFGDGTRLSIL.

Here the CDR3 DNA reads TGTGCCAGAAGCTTGGGAAAGGCGGACAGTTCATTTCCCCAGCATTTT. Translation gives CARSLGKADSSFPQHF. The V and J genes are TRBV5-3 and TRBJ1-5, with D possibly matching TRBD1 (6 bases). Being an ORF, TRBV5-3 has a function that is uncertain. Trimming left V 0 bases short and J 10 bases short, with 20 bases between. The CDR3 is 16 residues long.

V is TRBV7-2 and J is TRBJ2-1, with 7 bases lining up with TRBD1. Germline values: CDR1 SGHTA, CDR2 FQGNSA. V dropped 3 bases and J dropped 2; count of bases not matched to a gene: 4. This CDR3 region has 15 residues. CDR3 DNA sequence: TGTGCCAGCAGCTTTGGCAGGGGGACCTACAATGAGCAGTTCTTC. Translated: CASSFGRGTYNEQFF.

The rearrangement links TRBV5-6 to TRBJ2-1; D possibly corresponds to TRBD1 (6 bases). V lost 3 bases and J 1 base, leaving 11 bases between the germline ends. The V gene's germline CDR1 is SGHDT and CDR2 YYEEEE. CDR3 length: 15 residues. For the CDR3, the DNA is TGTGCCAGCAGCTCCTTCAGGGGATCCTACAATGAGCAGTTCTTC. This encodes CASSSFRGSYNEQFF.

DNA for the CDR3: TGCGCCAGCAGCTTGGGTCGGGAGACTCCCTACGAGCAGTACTTC. It specifies CASSLGRETPYEQYF. V is TRBV5-1 and J is TRBJ2-7; a weak D match, TRBD2 (6 bases). The germline V and J ends were trimmed by 0 bases and 2 bases, with 12 bases remaining between them. Per germline, CDR1 SGHRS and CDR2 YFSETQ. The length of the CDR3 is 15 residues.

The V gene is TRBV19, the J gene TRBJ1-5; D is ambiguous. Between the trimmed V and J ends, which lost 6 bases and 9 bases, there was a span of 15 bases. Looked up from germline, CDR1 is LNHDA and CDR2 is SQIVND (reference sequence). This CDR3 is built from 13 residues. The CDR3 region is CASRVGRAWPQHF. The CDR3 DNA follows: TGTGCCAGTAGGGTAGGGAGGGCATGGCCCCAGCATTTT.

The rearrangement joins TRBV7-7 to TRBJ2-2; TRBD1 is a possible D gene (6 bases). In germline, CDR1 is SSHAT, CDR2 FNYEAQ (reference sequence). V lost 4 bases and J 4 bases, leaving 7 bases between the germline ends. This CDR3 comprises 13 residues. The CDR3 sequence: CASSWDTTGELFF. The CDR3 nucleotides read TGTGCCAGCAGCTGGGACACCACCGGGGAGCTGTTTTTT.

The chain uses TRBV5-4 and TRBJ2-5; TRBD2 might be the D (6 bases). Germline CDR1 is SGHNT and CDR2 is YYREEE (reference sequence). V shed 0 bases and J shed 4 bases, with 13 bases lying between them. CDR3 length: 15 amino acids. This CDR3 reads CASSLVAAEGETQYF. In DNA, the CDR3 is TGTGCCAGCAGCTTGGTAGCCGCGGAGGGAGAGACCCAGTACTTC.

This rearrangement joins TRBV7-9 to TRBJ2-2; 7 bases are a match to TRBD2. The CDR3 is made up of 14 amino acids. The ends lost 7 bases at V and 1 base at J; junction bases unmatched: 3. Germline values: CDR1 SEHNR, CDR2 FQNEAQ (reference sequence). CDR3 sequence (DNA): TGTGCCAGCAATCCGGGAGGGAACACCGGGGAGCTGTTTTTT. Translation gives CASNPGGNTGELFF.

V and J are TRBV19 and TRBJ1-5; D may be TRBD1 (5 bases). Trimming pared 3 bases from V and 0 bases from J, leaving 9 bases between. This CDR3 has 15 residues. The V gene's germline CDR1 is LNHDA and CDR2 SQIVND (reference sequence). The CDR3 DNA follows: TGTGCCAGTAGTATCCTAGGGGATAGCAATCAGCCCCAGCATTTT. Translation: CASSILGDSNQPQHF.

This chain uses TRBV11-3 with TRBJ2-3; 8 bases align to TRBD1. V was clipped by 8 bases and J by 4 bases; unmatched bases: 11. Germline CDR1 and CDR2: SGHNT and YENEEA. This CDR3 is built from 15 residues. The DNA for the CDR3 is TGTGCCAGCTCACAGGGGGACGAAGTAGCAGATACGCAGTATTTT. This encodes CASSQGDEVADTQYF.

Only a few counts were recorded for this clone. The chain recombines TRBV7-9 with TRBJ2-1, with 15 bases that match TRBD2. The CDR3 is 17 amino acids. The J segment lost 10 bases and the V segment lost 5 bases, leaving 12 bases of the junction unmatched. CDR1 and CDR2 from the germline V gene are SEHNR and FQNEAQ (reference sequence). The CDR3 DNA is TGTGCCAGCAGCCCCGGACTAGCGGGGGGGCCGAGGATCGAGCAGTTCTTC. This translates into CASSPGLAGGPRIEQFF.

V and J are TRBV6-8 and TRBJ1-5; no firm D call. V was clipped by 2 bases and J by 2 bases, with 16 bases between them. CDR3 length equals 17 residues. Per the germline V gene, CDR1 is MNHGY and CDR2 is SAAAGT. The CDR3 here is CASSYRGGCVGNQPQHF. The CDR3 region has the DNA TGTGCCAGCAGTTACCGGGGAGGGTGTGTCGGCAATCAGCCCCAGCATTTT.

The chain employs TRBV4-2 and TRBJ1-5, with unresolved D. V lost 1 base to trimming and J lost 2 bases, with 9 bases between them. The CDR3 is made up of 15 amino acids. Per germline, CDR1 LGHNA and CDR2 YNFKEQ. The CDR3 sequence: CASSQVWAGNQPQHF. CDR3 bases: TGTGCCAGCAGCCAAGTTTGGGCCGGCAATCAGCCCCAGCATTTT.

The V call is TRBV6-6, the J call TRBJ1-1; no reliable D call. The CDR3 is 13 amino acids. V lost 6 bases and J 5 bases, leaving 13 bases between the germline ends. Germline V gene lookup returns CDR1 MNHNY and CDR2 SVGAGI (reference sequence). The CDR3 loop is CASSRLAGTEAFF. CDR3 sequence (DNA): TGTGCCAGCAGCCGGTTGGCGGGGACTGAAGCTTTCTTT.

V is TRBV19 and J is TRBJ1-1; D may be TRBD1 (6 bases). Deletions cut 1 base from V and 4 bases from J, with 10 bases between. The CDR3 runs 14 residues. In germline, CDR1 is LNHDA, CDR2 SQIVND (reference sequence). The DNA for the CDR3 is TGTGCCAGTAGTATAGGGGAAGGGGGCACTGAAGCTTTCTTT. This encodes CASSIGEGGTEAFF.

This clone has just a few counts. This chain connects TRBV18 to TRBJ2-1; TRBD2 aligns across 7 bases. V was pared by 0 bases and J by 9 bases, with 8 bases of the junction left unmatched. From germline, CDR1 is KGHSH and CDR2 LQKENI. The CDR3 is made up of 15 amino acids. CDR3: CASSPPFGGGTEQFF. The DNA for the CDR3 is TGTGCCAGCTCACCACCTTTTGGGGGGGGAACTGAGCAGTTCTTC.